This TCR beta chain was recovered during a study of shared T cell receptors in the human thymus. Germline V gene data show CDR1 as MDHEN and CDR2 as SYDVKM. The CDR3 runs 11 residues. Clones were sequenced by immunoSEQ multiplex PCR, and TCRdb holds only the in-frame ones, with some missing. The repertoire holds some 700,000 clones, with approximately 85% as singletons. This sample also belongs to another study, concerning human thymus T cells. From that study: Corrective surgery for congenital heart defects was being performed on the healthy Finnish infants who served as donors. In corrective heart surgery, resections were taken, and these provided the thymus tissue.

The TCR sequence derives from a girl under three years old with a congenital heart defect. Sequenced sample: thymocytes. The V gene is TRBV28, the J gene TRBJ1-2; 7 nucleotides agree with TRBD1. CDR3: CGTTGRNGYTF. The CDR3 nucleotides read TGTGGGACGACAGGGCGAAATGGCTACACCTTC.